Below, 17 T cell receptor beta chains from the same sample are listed, as sequenced in a study of blood T cell repertoires in COVID-19. Using immunoSEQ multiplex PCR, the repertoire was profiled, and TCRdb retains in-frame clones only, with some absent. The data show some 220,000 clones, about 85% seen once. What was sequenced was peripheral blood. Receptor source: a woman aged 18-29 years who had recovered from COVID-19.

Worth noting for this clone: This sample includes further DNA sequences coding for the same CDR3. The chain employs TRBV9 and TRBJ2-1; 7 bases are shared with TRBD2. The V segment lost 2 bases and the J segment 1 base; nucleotides outside the gene matches: 6. Germline CDR1 is SGDLS and CDR2 is YYNGEE. The CDR3 extends over 16 amino acids. CDR3 sequence: CASSVEPGGSYNEQFF. The CDR3 DNA reads as TGTGCCAGCAGCGTCGAACCGGGAGGTTCCTACAATGAGCAGTTCTTC.

The chain recombines TRBV5-1 with TRBJ2-3; 7 nucleotides line up with TRBD2. Trimming at V came to 1 base and at J to 4 bases, leaving 9 bases not matched to a gene. The length of the CDR3 is 16 residues. In germline, CDR1 is SGHRS, CDR2 YFSETQ. CDR3 DNA: TGCGCCAGCAGCTTGCTTGGCGGGAGCGCCGCAGATACGCAGTATTTT. This encodes CASSLLGGSAADTQYF. Looking up the rest from reference TRBV5-1 and TRBJ2-3 gives the full variable domain: KAGVTQTPRYLIKTRGQQVTLSCSPISGHRSVSWYQQTPGQGLQFLFEYFSETQRNKGNFPGRFSGRQFSNSRSEMNVSTLELGDSALYLCASSLLGGSAADTQYFGPGTRLTVL.

The chain couples TRBV30 to TRBJ1-3; weak D call: TRBD1 (5 bases). The V gene lost 5 bases and the J gene lost 0 bases, with 8 bases spanning the gap. CDR1 is GTSNPN and CDR2 is SVGIG in the germline V gene (reference sequence). The CDR3 contains 13 residues. The CDR3 DNA reads TGTGCCTGGGGACAAATCTCTGGAAACACCATATATTTT. Encoded protein: CAWGQISGNTIYF.

CDR3 sequence reads: CASSWRLAGGIYNEQFF. The DNA of the CDR3 is TGTGCCAGCAGTTGGCGTCTAGCGGGAGGGATTTACAATGAGCAGTTCTTC. The rearrangement uses TRBV6-2 or TRBV6-3 and TRBJ2-1; 12 bases match TRBD2. The germline V gene has CDR1 MNHEY and CDR2 SVGEGT. V dropped 4 bases and J dropped 4; count of bases not matched to a gene: 8. The CDR3 sequence is 17 residues long.

The chain couples TRBV30 to TRBJ1-6; D may be TRBD1 (5 bases). This CDR3 spans 12 amino acids. The ends were cut back, 2 bases at V and 8 bases at J, with 7 bases in the middle. Germline V gene lookup returns CDR1 GTSNPN and CDR2 SVGIG (reference sequence). The CDR3 DNA follows: TGTGCCTGGAGTCCCAGGGATTCACCCCTCCACTTT. This codes for CAWSPRDSPLHF.

The chain links TRBV7-2 to TRBJ1-2; 11 nucleotides line up with TRBD1. The CDR3 sequence is 17 residues long. Germline V CDR1 and CDR2: SGHTA, FQGNSA. The J segment lost 5 bases and the V segment lost 5 bases, leaving 13 bases of the junction unmatched. The CDR3 coding sequence is TGTGCCAGCAGCCCTCAATCTGGACAGGGGGCTAGATATGGCTACACCTTC. It yields the protein CASSPQSGQGARYGYTF.

This chain connects TRBV4-3 to TRBJ2-3, with D perhaps TRBD1 (6 bases). The V gene's germline CDR1 is LGHNA and CDR2 YSLEER. The germline V and J ends were trimmed by 1 base and 1 base, with 6 bases remaining between them. The CDR3 totals 14 residues. In nucleotides, the CDR3 is TGCGCCAGCAGCCAAGGGACAGGCACAGATACGCAGTATTTT. This translates into CASSQGTGTDTQYF.

The chain carries TRBV4-2 and TRBJ2-1; D ambiguous. The CDR3 sequence is 12 residues long. The V end lost 2 bases, the J end lost 7 bases, and 6 bases lay between the germline ends. The V gene's germline CDR1 is LGHNA and CDR2 YNFKEQ. The DNA for the CDR3 is TGTGCCAGCAGCCAAACCGGTAATGAGCAGTTCTTC. It yields the protein CASSQTGNEQFF.

V usage is TRBV4-1 and J usage is TRBJ1-2, with D possibly TRBD1 on 6 matching bases. Germline loops: CDR1 MGHRA, CDR2 YSYEKL. The V and J ends lost 0 bases and 4 bases respectively, with 15 bases between them. The CDR3 sequence is 16 residues long. The CDR3 nucleotides read TGCGCCAGCAGCCAAGATAGGGGGGGCGGGGGCTATGGCTACACCTTC. Amino acid sequence: CASSQDRGGGGYGYTF.

This rearrangement joins TRBV18 to TRBJ1-2; 8 positions match TRBD1. Germline CDR1 is KGHSH and CDR2 is LQKENI. V was pared by 1 base and J by 6 bases, with 4 bases of the junction left unmatched. The CDR3 is made up of 14 amino acids. The CDR3 sequence is CASSPRTGSDGYTF. For the CDR3, the DNA is TGTGCCAGCTCACCACGGACAGGGTCGGATGGCTACACCTTC.

V usage is TRBV29-1 and J usage is TRBJ1-2; D gene ambiguous. Trimming removed 2 bases from V and 4 bases from J, with 11 bases in between. Germline V CDR1 and CDR2: SQVTM, ANQGSEA. The CDR3 runs 13 residues. Here the CDR3 reads CSVEQSRGYGYTF. The CDR3 region has the DNA TGCAGCGTTGAACAGAGTCGGGGCTATGGCTACACCTTC.

The CDR3 bases are TGTGCCAGCAGTCACTTTGGGACAGGGGCGCGTCGTGAGCAGTTCTTC. It yields the protein CASSHFGTGARREQFF. The J gene is TRBJ2-1, the V gene TRBV7-2; 10 positions match TRBD1. Per the germline V gene, CDR1 is SGHTA and CDR2 is FQGNSA. The CDR3 spans 16 residues. The ends lost 6 bases at V and 9 bases at J; junction bases unmatched: 14.

The chain employs TRBV30 and TRBJ1-5, with 7 bases that match TRBD1. The CDR3 runs 12 residues. The germline gives CDR1 GTSNPN, CDR2 SVGIG (reference sequence). J lost 4 bases, V lost 5 bases, and 2 bases had no gene match. CDR3: CAWGDRNQPQHF. The CDR3 DNA is TGTGCCTGGGGGGACAGAAATCAGCCCCAGCATTTT. Using reference TRBV30 and TRBJ1-5 for the parts outside the CDR3, the full variable domain is SQTIHQWPATLVQPVGSPLSLECTVEGTSNPNLYWYRQAAGRGLQLLFYSVGIGQISSEVPQNLSASRPQDRQFILSSKKLLLSDSGFYLCAWGDRNQPQHFGDGTRLSIL.

This clone occurred a few times. The sample holds other DNA sequences that translate to the same CDR3. V and J are TRBV9 and TRBJ2-1; 8 bases are a match to TRBD2. Germline values: CDR1 SGDLS, CDR2 YYNGEE. J was trimmed by 0 bases and V by 3 bases; bases with no gene match: 2. CDR3 length: 15 residues. The CDR3 is CASSAGTSSYNEQFF. CDR3 in DNA: TGTGCCAGCAGCGCCGGGACTAGCTCCTACAATGAGCAGTTCTTC.

The V gene is TRBV6-5, the J gene TRBJ2-5; 7 positions match TRBD2. CDR3 length: 14 residues. Trimming cost V 5 bases and J 1 base; bases outside gene matches: 4. The germline gives CDR1 MNHEY, CDR2 SVGAGI. For the CDR3, the DNA is TGTGCCAGCAGTAGAGCGGGGAGCCAAGAGACCCAGTACTTC. It specifies CASSRAGSQETQYF.

The chain uses TRBV5-5 and TRBJ2-3; D unresolved. Germline lookup yields CDR1 SGHKS and CDR2 YYEKEE (reference sequence). The CDR3 is made up of 16 amino acids. V shed 0 bases and J shed 0 bases, with 11 bases lying between them. CDR3 sequence reads: CASSLVLVSSTDTQYF. The CDR3 DNA follows: TGTGCCAGCAGCTTGGTACTGGTCTCAAGCACAGATACGCAGTATTTT. The variable domain in full, completed from reference TRBV5-5 and TRBJ2-3, reads DAGVTQSPTHLIKTRGQQVTLRCSPISGHKSVSWYQQVLGQGPQFIFQYYEKEERGRGNFPDRFSARQFPNYSSELNVNALLLGDSALYLCASSLVLVSSTDTQYFGPGTRLTVL.

This chain connects TRBV6-6 to TRBJ2-5; 10 positions agree with TRBD2. CDR1 MNHNY and CDR2 SVGAGI come from the germline V gene (reference sequence). The CDR3 covers 14 residues. Losses at the gene ends were 2 bases for V and 5 bases for J; bases not matched to a gene: 2. CDR3 protein: CASSYLAGAETQYF. CDR3 sequence (DNA): TGTGCCAGCAGTTACCTAGCGGGAGCGGAGACCCAGTACTTC.